Sequencing of this TCR beta chain was carried out in a study of OX40 agonist ivuxolimab in advanced cancers. Overall study context: Each patient was given ivuxolimab into a vein every 2 weeks, at 0.01 to 10 mg/kg. General study findings and limits: Expanded peripheral T-cell antigen specificity went undetermined.

As to this clone: Its antigen remains unknown.

The ends lost 2 bases at V and 3 bases at J; junction bases unmatched: 2. The germline V gene encodes CDR1 KGHSH and CDR2 LQKENI. The CDR3 sequence is 14 residues long. Samples of blood were obtained at baseline, on cycle 4 day 1, and on cycle 7 day 1. The data were produced by immunoSEQ multiplex PCR, yet TCRdb's version contains in-frame clones alone and is incomplete. The table lists about 110,000 clones, 75% to 95% of them singletons, with roughly 0.5% in the top ten. The material was CD4+ or CD8+ T cells sorted from blood, obtained in a trial of the OX40 agonist ivuxolimab. This sequence originates from an adult with an advanced solid tumor such as melanoma, head and neck, liver or kidney cancer. The chain couples TRBV18 to TRBJ2-3; 7 positions agree with TRBD1. In nucleotides, the CDR3 is TGTGCCAGCTCACCAAACAGGGGTACAGATACGCAGTATTTT. Encoded protein: CASSPNRGTDTQYF. The full variable domain, in which reference TRBV18 and TRBJ2-3 provide the parts outside the CDR3, is NAGVMQNPRHLVRRRGQEARLRCSPMKGHSHVYWYRQLPEEGLKFMVYLQKENIIDESGMPKERFSAEFPKEGPSILRIQQVVRGDSAAYFCASSPNRGTDTQYFGPGTRLTVL.